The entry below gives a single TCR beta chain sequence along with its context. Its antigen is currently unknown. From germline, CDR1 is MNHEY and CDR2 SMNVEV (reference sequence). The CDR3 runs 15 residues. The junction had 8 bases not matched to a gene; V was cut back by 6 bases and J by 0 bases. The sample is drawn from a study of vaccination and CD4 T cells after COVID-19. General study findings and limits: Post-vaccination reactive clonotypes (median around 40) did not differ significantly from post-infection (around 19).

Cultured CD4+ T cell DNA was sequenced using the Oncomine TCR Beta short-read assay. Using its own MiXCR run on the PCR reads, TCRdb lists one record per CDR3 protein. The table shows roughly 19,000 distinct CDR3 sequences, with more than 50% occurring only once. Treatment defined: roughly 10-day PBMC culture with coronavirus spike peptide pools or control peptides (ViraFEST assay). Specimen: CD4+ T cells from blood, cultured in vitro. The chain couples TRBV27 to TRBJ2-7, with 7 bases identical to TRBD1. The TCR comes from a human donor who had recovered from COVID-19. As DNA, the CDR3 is TGTGCCAGCAGGAAGGGACAGTCCTACTCCTACGAGCAGTACTTC. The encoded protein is CASRKGQSYSYEQYF.